This T cell receptor (beta chain) stems from a study of cytomegalovirus exposure and HLA in healthy donors. CDR3 length: 13 amino acids. V dropped 6 bases and J dropped 3 bases, with 12 bases sitting between them. Germline V gene lookup returns CDR1 SGHVS and CDR2 FQNEAQ. Both 60 Vbeta primers and 13 Jbeta primers went into the PCR. Some clones are missing from TCRdb's copy, which holds only in-frame ones; the method was immunoSEQ multiplex PCR. This table has about 180,000 clones, 77% appearing once. The rearrangement links TRBV7-8 to TRBJ2-7; D perhaps matches TRBD1 (6 bases). Specimen: PBMCs. This TCR was sampled from a woman aged 25 to 39 in good health and CMV-seropositive. The chain's CDR3 is CASSTGQLYEQYF. The CDR3 DNA reads TGTGCCAGCAGTACGGGACAACTCTACGAGCAGTACTTC. The whole variable domain, filled in from reference TRBV7-8 and TRBJ2-7, reads GAGVSQSPRYKVAKRGQDVALRCDPISGHVSLFWYQQALGQGPEFLTYFQNEAQLDKSGLPSDRFFAERPEGSVSTLKIQRTQQEDSAVYLCASSTGQLYEQYFGPGTRLTVT.